This is a list of T cell receptor beta chains from one sample in a study of cytomegalovirus exposure and HLA in healthy donors. Some clones are missing from TCRdb's copy, which holds only in-frame ones; the method was immunoSEQ multiplex PCR. In the table there are about 85,000 clones, around 69% of which are singletons. Sequenced material: PBMCs. These receptors came from a man aged 25 to 40 in good health and CMV-seronegative. Both conserved end residues are trimmed from each CDR3. Where a row states a size, it is once, few, many or the class of an expanded clone; other rows omit it.

v_call: TRBV5-4
j_call: TRBJ1-6
clone_size: .
cdr3_aa: ASSLGTGYNSPLH

v_call: TRBV30
j_call: TRBJ2-5
clone_size: .
cdr3_aa: AWSLAGVKGKETQY

v_call: TRBV5-8
j_call: TRBJ1-1
clone_size: .
cdr3_aa: ASSFGDRATEAF

v_call: TRBV7-9
j_call: TRBJ2-7
clone_size: .
cdr3_aa: ASSLTSGAGSYEQY

v_call: TRBV5-1
j_call: TRBJ2-7
clone_size: few
cdr3_aa: ASSDHLQGIYEQY

v_call: TRBV7-6
j_call: TRBJ2-7
clone_size: .
cdr3_aa: ASSLGLSYEQY

v_call: TRBV19
j_call: TRBJ2-7
clone_size: .
cdr3_aa: ASSMGPYEQY

v_call: TRBV5-1
j_call: TRBJ2-5
clone_size: .
cdr3_aa: ASSLQGFQETQY

v_call: TRBV11-2
j_call: TRBJ1-2
clone_size: .
cdr3_aa: ASTSLRAIINYGYT

v_call: TRBV5-4
j_call: .
clone_size: .
cdr3_aa: ASSAPSLYEQY

v_call: TRBV28
j_call: TRBJ1-1
clone_size: .
cdr3_aa: ASRVGPGEWTEAF

v_call: TRBV2
j_call: TRBJ2-5
clone_size: .
cdr3_aa: ASNRYRDQETQY

v_call: TRBV27
j_call: TRBJ2-5
clone_size: .
cdr3_aa: ASSLRVGETQY

v_call: TRBV18
j_call: .
clone_size: .
cdr3_aa: ASSRDRGFEQY

v_call: TRBV14
j_call: TRBJ2-5
clone_size: .
cdr3_aa: ASSQVSQRGRRTSSRQETQY

v_call: TRBV13
j_call: TRBJ2-1
clone_size: few
cdr3_aa: ASSSPWLAYNEQF

v_call: TRBV7-9
j_call: TRBJ1-5
clone_size: .
cdr3_aa: ASSLGAGGSNQPQH

v_call: TRBV13
j_call: TRBJ1-2
clone_size: .
cdr3_aa: ASSWGQRYGYT

v_call: TRBV5-1
j_call: TRBJ2-7
clone_size: .
cdr3_aa: ASSSTVTYEQY

v_call: TRBV6-6
j_call: TRBJ1-2
clone_size: .
cdr3_aa: ASSYSTGNYGYT

v_call: TRBV9
j_call: TRBJ1-1
clone_size: .
cdr3_aa: ASSVDPGTEAF

v_call: TRBV7-9
j_call: TRBJ2-4
clone_size: .
cdr3_aa: ASSLSPQNIQY